This is a list of T cell receptor beta chains from one sample in a study of cytomegalovirus exposure and HLA in healthy donors. Profiled with immunoSEQ multiplex PCR; TCRdb holds only in-frame clones, not every one. The sample includes 200,000 to 250,000 clones, approximately 80% of them seen just once. The specimen was PBMCs. The origin of the receptors is a middle-aged woman in good health and CMV-seronegative. Both conserved end residues are trimmed from each CDR3.

v_gene	j_gene	CDR3aa
TRBV5-1	TRBJ2-3	ASSLESSGGQTQY
TRBV28	TRBJ2-2	ASTQGAAAGELF
TRBV28	TRBJ1-1	ASSSPARGRNMNTEAF
TRBV10-3	TRBJ1-4	AISEVGQVALGGNEKLF
TRBV7-2	TRBJ2-5	ASSLARVETQY
TRBV4-2	TRBJ2-2	ASSQDRAGGPGELF
TRBV19	TRBJ2-1	ASSIRGLGIDEQF
TRBV30	TRBJ1-6	AWSLASDSYNSPLH
TRBV2	TRBJ1-2	ASRLGLYGYT
TRBV5-1	TRBJ1-1	ASSWDSRNTEAF
TRBV9	TRBJ1-1	ASSVAQNTEAF
TRBV9	TRBJ2-5	ASSVGTSGGLGETQY
TRBV5-1	TRBJ2-5	ASSFGTGDETQY
TRBV7-2	TRBJ1-2	ASSLAGTGLNYGYT
TRBV5-4	TRBJ1-2	ASSFAQGAQGLYGYT
TRBV6-4	TRBJ2-3	ASSPGRARGAVSTDTQY
TRBV7-2	TRBJ2-6	ASSPPQGANVLT
TRBV5-6	TRBJ2-7	ASSLGPLEQY
TRBV27	TRBJ1-5	ASSLTGEDNQPQH
TRBV6-5	TRBJ1-1	ASSYWRGEAF
TRBV5-1	TRBJ2-7	ASSFQRGVSYEQY
TRBV7-2	TRBJ2-2	ASSLGGSRFPGELF
TRBV10-3	TRBJ2-7	AISIGQLGEQY
TRBV30	TRBJ1-2	AWSPDSGGLDYGYT
TRBV19	TRBJ1-1	ASSPDRRNTEAF
TRBV15	TRBJ1-4	ATSRDRQSSNEKLF
TRBV20-1	TRBJ1-4	SVQGYEKLF